This T cell receptor beta chain appears in the sequencing data of a study of cytomegalovirus exposure and HLA in healthy donors. PCR primers comprised 60 Vbeta and 13 Jbeta primers. The repertoire was sequenced with immunoSEQ multiplex PCR; TCRdb's copy has only in-frame clones and lacks some. The table records some 150,000 clones, approximately 70% of them present only once. The study's findings and limits: Within a later analysis, the majority of CMV-associated TCR beta chains appeared HLA-restricted. In vitro checks showed that a few CMV-associated chains really do target CMV antigens.

This clone was recorded a few times. Its specificity is not known. Germline CDR1 reads SGHNT; CDR2 reads YYREEE (reference sequence). V was shortened by 0 bases and J by 3 bases, with 12 bases between the two germline ends. CDR3 length: 15 residues. The rearrangement links TRBV5-4 to TRBJ1-1; a weak D match, TRBD1 (5 bases). What was sequenced was PBMCs. The TCR was taken from a human donor in good health. The CDR3 reads CASSLERVGDTEAFF. The CDR3 DNA sequence: TGTGCCAGCAGCTTGGAGCGGGTAGGGGACACTGAAGCTTTCTTT.